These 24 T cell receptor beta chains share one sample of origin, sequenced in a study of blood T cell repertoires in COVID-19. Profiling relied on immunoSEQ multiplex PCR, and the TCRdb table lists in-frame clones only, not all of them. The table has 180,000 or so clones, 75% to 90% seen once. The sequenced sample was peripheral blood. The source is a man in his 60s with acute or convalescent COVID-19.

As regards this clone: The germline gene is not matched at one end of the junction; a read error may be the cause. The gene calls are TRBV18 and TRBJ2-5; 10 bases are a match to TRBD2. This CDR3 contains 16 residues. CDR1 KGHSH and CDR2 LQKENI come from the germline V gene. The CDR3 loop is CATSPQPSGSGETQYF. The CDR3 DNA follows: TGTGCCACCTCACCACAGCCTAGCGGGAGTGGAGAGACCCAGTACTTC.

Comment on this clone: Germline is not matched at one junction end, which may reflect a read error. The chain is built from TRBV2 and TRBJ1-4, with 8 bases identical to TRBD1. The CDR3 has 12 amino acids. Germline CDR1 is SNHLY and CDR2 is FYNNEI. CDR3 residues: CASRGGQGRDLF. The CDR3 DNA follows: TGTGCCAGCAGGGGAGGACAGGGCCGCGATCTTTTT.

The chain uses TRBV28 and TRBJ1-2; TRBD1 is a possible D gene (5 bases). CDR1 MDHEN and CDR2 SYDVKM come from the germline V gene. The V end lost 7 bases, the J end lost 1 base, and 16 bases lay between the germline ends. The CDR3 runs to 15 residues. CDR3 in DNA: TGTGCCAGCAACGAACAGGTCTCTATTAACTATGGCTACACCTTC. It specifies CASNEQVSINYGYTF.

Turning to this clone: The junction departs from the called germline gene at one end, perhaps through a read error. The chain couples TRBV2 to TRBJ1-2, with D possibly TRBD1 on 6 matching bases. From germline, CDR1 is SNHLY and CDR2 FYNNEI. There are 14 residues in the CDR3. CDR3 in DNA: TGTGCCAGCAGGGAAGGACAGTCTAACTATGGCTACACCTTC. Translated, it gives CASREGQSNYGYTF.

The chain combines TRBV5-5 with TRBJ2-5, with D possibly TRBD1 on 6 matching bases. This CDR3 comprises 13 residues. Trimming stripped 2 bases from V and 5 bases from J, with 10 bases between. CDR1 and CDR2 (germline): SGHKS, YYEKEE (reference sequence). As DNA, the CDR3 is TGTGCCAGCAGCTTTACAGGGTCGGAGACCCAGTACTTC. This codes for CASSFTGSETQYF. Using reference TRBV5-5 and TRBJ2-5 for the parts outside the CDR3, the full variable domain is DAGVTQSPTHLIKTRGQQVTLRCSPISGHKSVSWYQQVLGQGPQFIFQYYEKEERGRGNFPDRFSARQFPNYSSELNVNALLLGDSALYLCASSFTGSETQYFGPGTRLLVL.

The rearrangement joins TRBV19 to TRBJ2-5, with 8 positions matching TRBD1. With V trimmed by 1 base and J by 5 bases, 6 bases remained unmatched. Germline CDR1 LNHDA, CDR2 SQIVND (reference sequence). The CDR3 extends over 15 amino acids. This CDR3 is CASSIALDRVETQYF. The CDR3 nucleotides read TGTGCCAGTAGTATAGCTCTGGACAGGGTTGAGACCCAGTACTTC. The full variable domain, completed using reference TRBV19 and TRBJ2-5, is DGGITQSPKYLFRKEGQNVTLSCEQNLNHDAMYWYRQDPGQGLRLIYYSQIVNDFQKGDIAEGYSVSREKKESFPLTVTSAQKNPTAFYLCASSIALDRVETQYFGPGTRLLVL.

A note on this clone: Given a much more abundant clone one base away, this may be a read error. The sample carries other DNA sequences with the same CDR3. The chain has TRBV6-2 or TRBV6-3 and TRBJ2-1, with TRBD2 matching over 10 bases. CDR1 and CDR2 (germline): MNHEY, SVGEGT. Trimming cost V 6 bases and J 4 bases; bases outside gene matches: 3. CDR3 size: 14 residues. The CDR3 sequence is CASSRTSGYNEQFF. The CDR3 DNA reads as TGTGCCAGCAGCCGGACTAGCGGTTACAATGAGCAGTTCTTC.

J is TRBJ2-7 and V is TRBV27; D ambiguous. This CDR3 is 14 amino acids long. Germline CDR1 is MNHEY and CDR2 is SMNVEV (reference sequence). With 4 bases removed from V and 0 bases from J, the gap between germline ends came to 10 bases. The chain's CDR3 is CASSSPSTSYEQYF. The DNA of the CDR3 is TGTGCCAGCAGTTCCCCCTCTACCTCCTACGAGCAGTACTTC.

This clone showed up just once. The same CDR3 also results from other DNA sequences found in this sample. CDR3 protein: CASSLGGQGNTGELFF. As DNA, the CDR3 is TGTGCCAGCAGCTTAGGGGGACAGGGAAACACCGGGGAGCTGTTTTTT. The V and J genes are TRBV7-3 and TRBJ2-2, with TRBD1 identical over 9 bases. V was pared by 2 bases and J by 2 bases, with 3 bases of the junction left unmatched. CDR1 is SGHTA and CDR2 is FQGTGA in the germline V gene. This CDR3 contains 16 residues.

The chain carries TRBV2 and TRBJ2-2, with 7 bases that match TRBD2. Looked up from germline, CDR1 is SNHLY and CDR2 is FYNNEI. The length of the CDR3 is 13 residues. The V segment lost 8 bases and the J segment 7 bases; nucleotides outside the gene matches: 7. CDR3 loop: CASARETGGELFF. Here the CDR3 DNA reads TGTGCCAGCGCGCGGGAGACTGGCGGGGAGCTGTTTTTT.

The CDR3 DNA sequence: TGTGCCAGCAGTCCGGGGACTAGCGGGTTGGTATACAATGAGCAGTTCTTC. Translating gives CASSPGTSGLVYNEQFF. The rearrangement joins TRBV27 to TRBJ2-1; 12 bases are shared with TRBD2. Per germline, CDR1 MNHEY and CDR2 SMNVEV (reference sequence). The CDR3 contains 17 residues. The V and J ends lost 5 bases and 4 bases, in that order; junction bases with no gene match: 9.

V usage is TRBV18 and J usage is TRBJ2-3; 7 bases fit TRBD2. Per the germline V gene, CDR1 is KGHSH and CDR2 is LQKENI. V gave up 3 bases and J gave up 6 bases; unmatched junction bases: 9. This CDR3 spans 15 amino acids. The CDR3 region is CASSPYSGWEDTQYF. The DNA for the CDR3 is TGTGCCAGCTCACCCTATAGCGGGTGGGAGGATACGCAGTATTTT.

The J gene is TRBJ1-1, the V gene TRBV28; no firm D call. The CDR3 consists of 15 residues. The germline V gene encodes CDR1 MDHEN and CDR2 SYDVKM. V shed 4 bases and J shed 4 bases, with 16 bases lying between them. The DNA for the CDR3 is TGTGCCAGCAGTTCGTATAACAGTTTGATCACTGAAGCTTTCTTT. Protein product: CASSSYNSLITEAFF.

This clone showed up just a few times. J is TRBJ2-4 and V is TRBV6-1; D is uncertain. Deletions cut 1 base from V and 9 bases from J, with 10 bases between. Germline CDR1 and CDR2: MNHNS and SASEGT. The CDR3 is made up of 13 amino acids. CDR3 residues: CASSEEFRGIQYF. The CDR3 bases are TGTGCCAGCAGTGAAGAATTTAGAGGCATTCAGTACTTC.

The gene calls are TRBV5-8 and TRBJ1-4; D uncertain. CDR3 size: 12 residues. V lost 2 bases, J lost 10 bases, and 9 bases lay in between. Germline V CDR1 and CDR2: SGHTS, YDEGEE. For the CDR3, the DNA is TGTGCCAGCAGCTTCCCAGCGGTAAAACTGTTTTTT. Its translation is CASSFPAVKLFF. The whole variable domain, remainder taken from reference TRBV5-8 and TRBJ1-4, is EAGVTQSPTHLIKTRGQQATLRCSPISGHTSVYWYQQALGLGLQFLLWYDEGEERNRGNFPPRFSGRQFPNYSSELNVNALELEDSALYLCASSFPAVKLFFGSGTQLSVL.

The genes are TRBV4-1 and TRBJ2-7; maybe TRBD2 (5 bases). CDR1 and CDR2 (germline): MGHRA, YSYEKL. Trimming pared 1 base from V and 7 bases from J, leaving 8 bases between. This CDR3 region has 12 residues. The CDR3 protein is CASSQVTGEQYF. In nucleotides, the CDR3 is TGCGCCAGCAGCCAAGTCACGGGGGAGCAGTACTTC.

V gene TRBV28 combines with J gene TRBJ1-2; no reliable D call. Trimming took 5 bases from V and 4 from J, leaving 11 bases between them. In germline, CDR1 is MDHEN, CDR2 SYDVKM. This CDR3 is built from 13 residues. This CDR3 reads CASSPPGSYGYTF. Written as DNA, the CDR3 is TGTGCCAGCAGTCCCCCGGGGAGCTATGGCTACACCTTC.

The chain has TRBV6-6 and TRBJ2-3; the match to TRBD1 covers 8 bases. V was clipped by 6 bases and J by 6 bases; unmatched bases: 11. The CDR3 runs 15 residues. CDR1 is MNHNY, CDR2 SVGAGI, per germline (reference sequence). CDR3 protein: CASRTGTGQADTQYF. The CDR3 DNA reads TGTGCCAGCAGGACCGGGACAGGTCAGGCGGATACGCAGTATTTT.

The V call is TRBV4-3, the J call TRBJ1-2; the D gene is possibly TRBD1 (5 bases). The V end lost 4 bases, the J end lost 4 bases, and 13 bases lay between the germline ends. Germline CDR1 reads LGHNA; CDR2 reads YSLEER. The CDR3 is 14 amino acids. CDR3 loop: CASSRDTGTYGYTF. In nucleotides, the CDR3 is TGCGCCAGCAGCCGCGACACAGGTACCTATGGCTACACCTTC.

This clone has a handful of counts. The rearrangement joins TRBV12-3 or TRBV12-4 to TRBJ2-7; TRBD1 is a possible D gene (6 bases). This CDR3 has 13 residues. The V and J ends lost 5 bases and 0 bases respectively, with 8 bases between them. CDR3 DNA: TGTGCCAGCAGTAACAGGGACTCCTACGAGCAGTACTTC. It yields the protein CASSNRDSYEQYF.

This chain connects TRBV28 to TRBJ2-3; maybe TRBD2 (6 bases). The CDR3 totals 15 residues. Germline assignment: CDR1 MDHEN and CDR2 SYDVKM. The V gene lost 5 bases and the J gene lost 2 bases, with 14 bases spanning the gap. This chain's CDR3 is CASSLSGYLTDTQYF. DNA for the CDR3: TGTGCCAGCAGTCTTAGCGGATACCTCACAGATACGCAGTATTTT.

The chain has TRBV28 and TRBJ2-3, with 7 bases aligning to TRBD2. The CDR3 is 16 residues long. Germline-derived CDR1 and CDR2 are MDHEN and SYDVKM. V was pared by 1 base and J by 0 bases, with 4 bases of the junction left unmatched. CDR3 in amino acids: CASSLSGGFSTDTQYF. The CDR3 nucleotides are TGTGCCAGCAGTTTATCGGGGGGTTTTAGCACAGATACGCAGTATTTT.

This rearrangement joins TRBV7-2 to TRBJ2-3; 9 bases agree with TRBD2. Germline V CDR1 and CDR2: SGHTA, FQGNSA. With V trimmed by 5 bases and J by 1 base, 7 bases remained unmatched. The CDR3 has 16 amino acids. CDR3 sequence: CASSAPGLARTDTQYF. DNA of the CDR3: TGTGCCAGCAGCGCCCCGGGACTAGCTCGCACAGATACGCAGTATTTT.

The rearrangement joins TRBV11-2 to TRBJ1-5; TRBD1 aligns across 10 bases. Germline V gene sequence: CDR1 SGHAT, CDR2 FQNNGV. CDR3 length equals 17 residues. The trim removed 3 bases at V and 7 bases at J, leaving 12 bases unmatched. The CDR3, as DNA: TGTGCCAGCAGCTTGCGAAAGCGACAGGGGGCTTGGCAGCCCCAGCATTTT. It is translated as CASSLRKRQGAWQPQHF. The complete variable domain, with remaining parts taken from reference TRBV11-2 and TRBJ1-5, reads EAGVAQSPRYKIIEKRQSVAFWCNPISGHATLYWYQQILGQGPKLLIQFQNNGVVDDSQLPKDRFSAERLKGVDSTLKIQPAKLEDSAVYLCASSLRKRQGAWQPQHFGDGTRLSIL.